The 25 T cell receptor beta chains reported below all come from one sample, sequenced in a study of blood T cells in healthy people across ages. A second PCR of about 7 to 11 cycles used a sample-barcoded 5' primer and a J-beta primer mix. Via MiXCR, TCRdb re-called the 5' RACE reads, giving one row per CDR3 protein. The sample shows around 780,000 distinct CDR3 sequences, around a quarter of them seen only once. These sequences were also reported in another study, on T cells of mothers and their children.

Sequenced: blood. The receptors were gathered from a boy between 5 and 17 years old in good health.

This clonotype was observed a handful of times. The rearrangement joins TRBV2 to TRBJ2-3; D gene uncertain. V gave up 4 bases and J gave up 10 bases, with 9 bases separating them. CDR3 length: 11 amino acids. CDR1 is SNHLY and CDR2 is FYNNEI in the germline V gene. The DNA of the CDR3 is TGTGCCAGCAGTGTTGACCCCTCGCAGTATTTT. Its protein is CASSVDPSQYF.

The V and J genes are TRBV12-3 or TRBV12-4 and TRBJ2-1; TRBD2 agrees at 11 bases. After removal of 3 bases from V and 8 bases from J, the junction contained 9 bases not matched to a gene. This CDR3 spans 16 amino acids. The CDR3 DNA reads TGTGCCAGCAGTTTCAGGCTAGCGGGGGGCGGGGATGAGCAGTTCTTC. As protein: CASSFRLAGGGDEQFF.

The chain has TRBV3-1 and TRBJ2-3; D gene unclear. Trimming pared 1 base from V and 0 bases from J, leaving 11 bases between. CDR3 length equals 16 residues. CDR1 and CDR2 from the germline V gene are LGHDT and YNNKEL (reference sequence). Here the CDR3 reads CASSQVHSTSTDTQYF. CDR3 bases: TGTGCCAGCAGCCAAGTGCACAGCACTAGCACAGATACGCAGTATTTT.

The J gene is TRBJ2-3, the V gene TRBV6-5; D is ambiguous. CDR1 is MNHEY and CDR2 is SVGAGI in the germline V gene. This CDR3 is built from 13 residues. Trimming took off 9 bases at V and 6 bases at J, with 16 bases between the two ends. The CDR3 DNA sequence: TGTGCCAGTCATGAGACCGCTTTGGATACGCAGTATTTT. It is translated as CASHETALDTQYF.

This clonotype was seen a few times. The chain uses TRBV12-3 or TRBV12-4 and TRBJ2-3; TRBD2 aligns across 12 bases. This CDR3 contains 19 residues. Trimming took 8 bases from V and 0 from J; bases not matched to a gene: 15. CDR3 loop: CASGGTSGSYTSSTDTQYF. The CDR3, as DNA: TGTGCCAGCGGCGGGACTAGCGGGTCTTACACCTCTAGCACAGATACGCAGTATTTT.

CDR3 DNA: TGTGCCAGCAGTACGGGACCAGCGGGGCACAATGAGCAGTTCTTC. The encoded protein is CASSTGPAGHNEQFF. This chain links TRBV12-3 or TRBV12-4 with TRBJ2-1, with 7 bases aligning to TRBD2. Unmatched junction bases numbered 9, after V lost 5 bases and J lost 5 bases. The CDR3 sequence is 15 residues long.

The chain recombines TRBV7-9 with TRBJ2-1; 14 bases match TRBD2. The CDR3 has 17 residues. Germline CDR1 and CDR2: SEHNR and FQNEAQ (reference sequence). Trimming removed 6 bases from V and 3 bases from J; junction bases left unmatched: 7. The CDR3 nucleotides are TGTGCCAGCAGACCGAGGACTAGCGGGGGGCTCTACAATGAGCAGTTCTTC. As protein: CASRPRTSGGLYNEQFF.

The chain recombines TRBV4-1 with TRBJ2-3; D might be TRBD1 or TRBD2, each matching 5 bases. CDR3 length equals 15 residues. V lost 3 bases, J lost 3 bases, and 13 bases lay in between. Germline assignment: CDR1 MGHRA and CDR2 YSYEKL. The CDR3 sequence is CASSQGLGVTDTQYF. Here the CDR3 DNA reads TGCGCCAGCAGCCAGGGATTGGGGGTAACAGATACGCAGTATTTT.

There are a few counts of this clonotype. The CDR3 reads CASSLGVDDNEQFF. CDR3 in DNA: TGCGCCAGCAGCTTGGGAGTGGATGACAATGAGCAGTTCTTC. The V gene is TRBV5-1, the J gene TRBJ2-1; D unclear. The CDR3 has 14 amino acids. Per the germline V gene, CDR1 is SGHRS and CDR2 is YFSETQ. The V and J ends lost 0 bases and 5 bases respectively, with 9 bases between them.

The chain couples TRBV11-2 to TRBJ1-1, with D possibly TRBD1 on 6 matching bases. The CDR3 sequence is 15 residues long. Trimming took 5 bases from V and 6 from J, leaving 19 bases between them. CDR1 and CDR2 (germline): SGHAT, FQNNGV. This CDR3 is CASSTQGLRQAEAFF. For the CDR3, the DNA is TGTGCCAGCAGCACCCAGGGCCTTAGACAGGCTGAAGCTTTCTTT.

The CDR3 reads CASSPRVGQSSTDTQYF. CDR3 sequence (DNA): TGCGCCAGCAGCCCGAGGGTCGGTCAGTCTAGCACAGATACGCAGTATTTT. The chain uses TRBV5-1 and TRBJ2-3; D is possibly TRBD2 (5 bases). V was cut by 4 bases and J by 0 bases, with 18 bases left in between. This CDR3 is 17 amino acids long. Germline V lookup: CDR1 SGHRS, CDR2 YFSETQ.

V usage is TRBV7-9 and J usage is TRBJ2-5; D gene ambiguous. This CDR3 contains 14 residues. V lost 1 base, J lost 5 bases, and 11 bases lay in between. From germline, CDR1 is SEHNR and CDR2 FQNEAQ (reference sequence). Here the CDR3 reads CASSLEKGWETQYF. CDR3 coding DNA: TGTGCCAGCAGCTTAGAGAAGGGCTGGGAGACCCAGTACTTC.

There are many counts of this clonotype. This rearrangement joins TRBV9 to TRBJ2-7; unclear D gene. The CDR3 is 12 residues long. V was pared by 3 bases and J by 3 bases, with 7 bases between. Per germline, CDR1 SGDLS and CDR2 YYNGEE. The CDR3 DNA is TGTGCCAGCAGCGGGACCGGCTACGAGCAGTACTTC. Encoded protein: CASSGTGYEQYF.

V and J are TRBV5-1 and TRBJ2-3; D is uncertain. The CDR3 is 15 residues long. The ends were cut back, 0 bases at V and 3 bases at J, with 11 bases in the middle. CDR1 is SGHRS and CDR2 is YFSETQ in the germline V gene. CDR3 amino acids: CASSLGATQTDTQYF. As DNA, the CDR3 is TGCGCCAGCAGCTTGGGAGCCACGCAAACAGATACGCAGTATTTT.

The chain joins TRBV6-1 to TRBJ2-4; the match to TRBD1 covers 9 bases. The CDR3 is 12 residues long. CDR1 is MNHNS, CDR2 SASEGT, per germline. The trim removed 7 bases at V and 15 bases at J, leaving 10 bases unmatched. CDR3 loop: CASNPHRGRRYF. The CDR3 nucleotides are TGTGCCAGCAACCCGCACAGGGGGCGGAGGTACTTC.

The genes are TRBV20-1 and TRBJ2-4, with TRBD2 matching over 8 bases. J gave up 1 base and V 3 bases, and 11 bases lay outside the gene matches. The V gene's germline CDR1 is DFQATT and CDR2 SNEGSKA (reference sequence). The CDR3 is 17 residues long. The CDR3 DNA sequence: TGCAGTGCTAGTCAGGCTAGCGGGTTGACTGCCAAAAACATTCAGTACTTC. Residues: CSASQASGLTAKNIQYF.

The J gene is TRBJ2-7, the V gene TRBV7-9, with D possibly TRBD1 on 5 matching bases. The CDR3 extends over 13 amino acids. V lost 4 bases to trimming and J lost 3 bases, with 10 bases between them. Germline V gene data show CDR1 as SEHNR and CDR2 as FQNEAQ (reference sequence). This CDR3 is CASSSQVNYEQYF. The CDR3 DNA reads as TGTGCCAGCAGCTCACAGGTGAACTACGAGCAGTACTTC.

The genes are TRBV20-1 and TRBJ1-4; D call uncertain. Germline CDR1 is DFQATT and CDR2 is SNEGSKA (reference sequence). The CDR3 covers 13 residues. The germline V and J ends were trimmed by 4 bases and 7 bases, with 13 bases remaining between them. The CDR3 bases are TGCAGTGCTACCCCGATGGTATTTGAAAAACTGTTTTTT. This gives the protein CSATPMVFEKLFF.

This clonotype has a handful of counts. The chain recombines TRBV20-1 with TRBJ2-1; no clear D. CDR3 size: 16 residues. Deletions cut 3 bases from V and 0 bases from J, with 15 bases between. The germline CDR1 and CDR2 sequences are DFQATT and SNEGSKA (reference sequence). CDR3 amino acids: CSASPASFSSYNEQFF. CDR3 in DNA: TGCAGTGCTAGCCCGGCATCTTTTAGCTCCTACAATGAGCAGTTCTTC.

This chain connects TRBV29-1 to TRBJ2-5; 8 bases fit TRBD1. Germline trimming cut 4 bases from V and 5 bases from J; bases unmatched to any gene: 6. CDR1 is SQVTM, CDR2 ANQGSEA, per germline. The CDR3 is 13 amino acids. The CDR3 coding sequence is TGCAGCGTTGCCTGGCAGGGGGCCGAGACCCAGTACTTC. As protein: CSVAWQGAETQYF.

This clonotype was seen a few times. The rearrangement uses TRBV7-3 and TRBJ2-3, with 7 bases matching TRBD2. CDR1 and CDR2 from the germline V gene are SGHTA and FQGTGA. The CDR3 sequence is 14 residues long. Unmatched junction bases numbered 3, after V lost 0 bases and J lost 6 bases. Here the CDR3 DNA reads TGTGCCAGCAGCTTAACGGGGGGAGGGGATACGCAGTATTTT. Its protein is CASSLTGGGDTQYF. Complete variable domain (other parts from reference TRBV7-3 and TRBJ2-3): GAGVSQTPSNKVTEKGKYVELRCDPISGHTALYWYRQSLGQGPEFLIYFQGTGAADDSGLPNDRFFAVRPEGSVSTLKIQRTERGDSAVYLCASSLTGGGDTQYFGPGTRLTVL.

The chain is built from TRBV20-1 and TRBJ2-1; 9 positions agree with TRBD2. The CDR3 runs to 14 residues. After removal of 1 base from V and 3 bases from J, the junction contained 1 base not matched to a gene. Germline-derived CDR1 and CDR2 are DFQATT and SNEGSKA (reference sequence). DNA for the CDR3: TGCAGTGCTAGAGTAGCGGGGGACTACAATGAGCAGTTCTTC. Translation: CSARVAGDYNEQFF.

The gene calls are TRBV11-3 and TRBJ2-1; 8 nucleotides align to TRBD2. CDR1 SGHNT and CDR2 YENEEA come from the germline V gene. The CDR3 runs to 17 residues. The V segment lost 1 base and the J segment 8 bases; nucleotides outside the gene matches: 13. The CDR3, as DNA: TGTGCCAGCAGCTTAGGGGTGAATAGCGGGGCCCCCGATGAGCAGTTCTTC. Residues: CASSLGVNSGAPDEQFF.

This clonotype was counted between two and nine times. CDR3 sequence reads: CASSWGPRTTTEAFF. The CDR3 coding sequence is TGTGCCAGCAGTTGGGGGCCCAGGACGACCACTGAAGCTTTCTTT. The chain joins TRBV27 to TRBJ1-1; the D gene is possibly TRBD1 (6 bases). The CDR3 runs 15 residues. Germline lookup yields CDR1 MNHEY and CDR2 SMNVEV (reference sequence). Trimming removed 4 bases at V and 4 bases at J, with 16 bases between.

This clonotype has more than one count but fewer than ten. The CDR3 DNA reads as TGTGCCAGCAGTCCACAGGGTCGCGGGGCCCAGTACTTC. It specifies CASSPQGRGAQYF. The chain couples TRBV28 to TRBJ2-5; D may match TRBD1 or TRBD2 (6 bases each). The CDR3 totals 13 residues. Trimming removed 5 bases from V and 9 bases from J, with 16 bases in between. CDR1 MDHEN and CDR2 SYDVKM come from the germline V gene.